A single sample is the source of the 16 T cell receptor beta chains below, sequenced in a study of blood T cell repertoires in COVID-19. The repertoire was sequenced with immunoSEQ multiplex PCR; TCRdb's copy has only in-frame clones and lacks some. The sample includes some 120,000 clones, about 85% of them seen just once. What was sequenced was peripheral blood. Source of these receptors: an elderly man with active or convalescent COVID-19.

The rearrangement uses TRBV5-1 and TRBJ2-1, with TRBD2 as a possible D gene (6 bases). Germline V CDR1 and CDR2: SGHRS, YFSETQ. This CDR3 spans 12 amino acids. V lost 4 bases to trimming and J lost 8 bases, with 10 bases between them. The CDR3 protein is CASSPGGDEQFF. The DNA of the CDR3 is TGCGCCAGCAGCCCCGGCGGGGATGAGCAGTTCTTC.

V is TRBV9 and J is TRBJ1-6, with TRBD1 as a possible D gene (5 bases). There are 15 residues in the CDR3. V lost 4 bases, J lost 5 bases, and 13 bases lay in between. Germline CDR1 is SGDLS and CDR2 is YYNGEE. The CDR3 DNA reads TGTGCCAGCAGCCCGAGACAGTCAGATAATTCACCCCTCCACTTT. Translating gives CASSPRQSDNSPLHF.

V and J are TRBV7-2 and TRBJ2-1; TRBD2 might be the D (5 bases). Germline loops: CDR1 SGHTA, CDR2 FQGNSA. V lost 5 bases and J 12 bases, leaving 26 bases between the germline ends. The CDR3 length is 16 residues. The CDR3, as DNA: TGTGCCAGCAGCACCATCGGACCCCCAGCCATGCGGGTGCAGTTCTTC. It specifies CASSTIGPPAMRVQFF.

This chain joins TRBV5-5 and TRBJ1-1; a weak D match, TRBD1 (6 bases). This CDR3 is 15 amino acids long. Trimming cost V 2 bases and J 3 bases, with 14 bases left between them. Germline values: CDR1 SGHKS, CDR2 YYEKEE (reference sequence). The CDR3 region has the DNA TGTGCCAGCAGCTTTACGTCAGGGGTGTACACTGAAGCTTTCTTT. It encodes CASSFTSGVYTEAFF.

This CDR3 is CASRGDRGPYNEQFF. CDR3 DNA: TGTGCCAGCAGGGGAGACAGGGGTCCATACAATGAGCAGTTCTTC. The gene calls are TRBV27 and TRBJ2-1; 8 nucleotides align to TRBD1. Trimming cost V 6 bases and J 4 bases; bases outside gene matches: 8. The V gene's germline CDR1 is MNHEY and CDR2 SMNVEV (reference sequence). The CDR3 has 15 residues.

This clone was counted only a few times. The CDR3 loop reads CASSRPERGARSPLHF. The CDR3 region has the DNA TGCGCCAGCAGCCGCCCGGAGCGGGGGGCACGGTCACCCCTCCACTTT. This chain joins TRBV5-1 and TRBJ1-6, with a possible D match to TRBD1 (6 bases). Trimming took 4 bases from V and 10 from J, leaving 21 bases between them. The CDR3 extends over 16 amino acids. Germline V gene data show CDR1 as SGHRS and CDR2 as YFSETQ.

This clone was seen just once. The V call is TRBV4-1, the J call TRBJ2-5; D is perhaps TRBD2 (6 bases). With 1 base removed from V and 1 base from J, the gap between germline ends came to 19 bases. Germline V gives CDR1 MGHRA, CDR2 YSYEKL. The CDR3 contains 18 residues. In DNA form, the CDR3 reads TGCGCCAGCAGCCAAGGTACCAGACTAGTACGTGGCCAAGAGACCCAGTACTTC. This encodes CASSQGTRLVRGQETQYF.

The chain combines TRBV12-3 or TRBV12-4 with TRBJ2-2; D gene unclear. V lost 9 bases, J lost 7 bases, and 15 bases lay in between. This CDR3 spans 13 amino acids. CDR3 loop: CASRLYGGGELFF. The CDR3 DNA follows: TGTGCCAGTCGGTTGTATGGCGGCGGGGAGCTGTTTTTT.

This chain connects TRBV3-1 (or the pseudogene TRBV3-2) to TRBJ1-4, with D possibly matching TRBD1 (6 bases). This CDR3 comprises 11 residues. Germline V gives CDR1 LGHDT, CDR2 YNNKEL (reference sequence). V was trimmed by 8 bases and J by 7 bases, leaving 8 bases between them. The CDR3 spells CASGQIEKLFF. Here the CDR3 DNA reads TGTGCCAGCGGACAGATTGAAAAACTGTTTTTT.

The genes are TRBV29-1 and TRBJ1-2, with D possibly TRBD1 on 5 matching bases. Trimming left V 1 base short and J 0 bases short, with 15 bases between. From germline, CDR1 is SQVTM and CDR2 ANQGSEA. The CDR3 covers 16 residues. In DNA form, the CDR3 reads TGCAGCGTTGAAGGGGGGGACGGAATACCTAACTATGGCTACACCTTC. Translated: CSVEGGDGIPNYGYTF. The variable domain in full, with the rest retrieved from reference TRBV29-1 and TRBJ1-2, is SAVISQKPSRDICQRGTSLTIQCQVDSQVTMMFWYRQQPGQSLTLIATANQGSEATYESGFVIDKFPISRPNLTFSTLTVSNMSPEDSSIYLCSVEGGDGIPNYGYTFGSGTRLTVV.

The rearrangement uses TRBV27 and TRBJ2-1; 9 nucleotides agree with TRBD2. The junction had 9 bases not matched to a gene; V was cut back by 6 bases and J by 9 bases. The CDR3 contains 14 residues. Germline assignment: CDR1 MNHEY and CDR2 SMNVEV (reference sequence). CDR3 loop: CASSLGLATGEQFF. CDR3 bases: TGTGCCAGCAGCCTGGGACTAGCAACAGGTGAGCAGTTCTTC.

This chain links TRBV7-2 with TRBJ2-1; TRBD2 matches at 11 bases. This CDR3 contains 14 residues. The J segment lost 10 bases and the V segment lost 3 bases, leaving 5 bases of the junction unmatched. Germline V gene data show CDR1 as SGHTA and CDR2 as FQGNSA. The CDR3 coding sequence is TGTGCCAGCAGCTTTAGCGGGAGGGCTTGGGAGCAGTTCTTC. Encoded protein: CASSFSGRAWEQFF.

V and J are TRBV5-4 and TRBJ2-5, with 8 bases aligning to TRBD1. The V gene's germline CDR1 is SGHNT and CDR2 YYREEE (reference sequence). The CDR3 is made up of 16 amino acids. J lost 5 bases, V lost 4 bases, and 13 bases had no gene match. The CDR3 region has the DNA TGTGCCAGCAGCCCCCGAGGCAGGGGGCGAGGGGAGACCCAGTACTTC. It yields the protein CASSPRGRGRGETQYF.

To note about this clone: The sample has other DNA sequences that encode this CDR3 too. V and J are TRBV18 and TRBJ1-1; 8 positions agree with TRBD1. CDR3 length: 14 amino acids. Unmatched junction bases numbered 1, after V lost 2 bases and J lost 2 bases. Germline-derived CDR1 and CDR2 are KGHSH and LQKENI. The CDR3 DNA reads TGTGCCAGCTCACCAGGACAGGGCAACACTGAAGCTTTCTTT. Its protein is CASSPGQGNTEAFF.

This clone was counted many times. The genes are TRBV7-9 and TRBJ1-2; tentative D call: TRBD1 (6 bases). The V gene lost 4 bases and the J gene lost 2 bases, with 11 bases spanning the gap. The germline V gene encodes CDR1 SEHNR and CDR2 FQNEAQ (reference sequence). This CDR3 has 14 residues. This CDR3 reads CASSSFRGNYGYTF. The CDR3, as DNA: TGTGCCAGCAGCTCTTTCAGGGGAAACTATGGCTACACCTTC. The full variable domain, completed using reference TRBV7-9 and TRBJ1-2, is DTGVSQNPRHKITKRGQNVTFRCDPISEHNRLYWYRQTLGQGPEFLTYFQNEAQLEKSRLLSDRFSAERPKGSFSTLEIQRTEQGDSAMYLCASSSFRGNYGYTFGSGTRLTVV.

This chain uses TRBV7-2 with TRBJ2-7; no clear D. Per the germline V gene, CDR1 is SGHTA and CDR2 is FQGNSA. Deletions cut 5 bases from V and 0 bases from J, with 5 bases between. The CDR3 is made up of 12 amino acids. In nucleotides, the CDR3 is TGTGCCAGCAGCATATCCTCCTACGAGCAGTACTTC. It yields the protein CASSISSYEQYF.